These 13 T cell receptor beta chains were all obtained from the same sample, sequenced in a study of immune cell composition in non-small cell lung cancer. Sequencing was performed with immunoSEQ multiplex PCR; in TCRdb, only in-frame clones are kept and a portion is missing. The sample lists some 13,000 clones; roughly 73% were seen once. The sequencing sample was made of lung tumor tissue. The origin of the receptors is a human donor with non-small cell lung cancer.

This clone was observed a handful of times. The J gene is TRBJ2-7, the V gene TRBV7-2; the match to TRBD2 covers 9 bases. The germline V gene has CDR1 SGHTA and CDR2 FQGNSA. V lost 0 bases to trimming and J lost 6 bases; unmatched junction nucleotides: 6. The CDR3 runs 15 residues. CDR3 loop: CASSLASSGRFEQYF. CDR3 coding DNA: TGTGCCAGCAGCTTAGCGAGCAGCGGGAGGTTCGAGCAGTACTTC.

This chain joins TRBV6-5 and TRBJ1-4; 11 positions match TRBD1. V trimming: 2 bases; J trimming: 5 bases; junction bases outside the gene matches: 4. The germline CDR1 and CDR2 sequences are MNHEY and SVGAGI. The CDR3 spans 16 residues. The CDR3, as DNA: TGTGCCAGCAGTTACCGGACAGGGGGCTCGAATGAAAAACTGTTTTTT. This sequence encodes CASSYRTGGSNEKLFF.

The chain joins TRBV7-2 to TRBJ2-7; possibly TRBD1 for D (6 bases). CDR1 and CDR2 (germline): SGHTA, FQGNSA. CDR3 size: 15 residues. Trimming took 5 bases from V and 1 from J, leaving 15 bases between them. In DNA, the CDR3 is TGTGCCAGCAGCAACAGGGTTACAGGGTCCTACGAGCAGTACTTC. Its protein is CASSNRVTGSYEQYF.

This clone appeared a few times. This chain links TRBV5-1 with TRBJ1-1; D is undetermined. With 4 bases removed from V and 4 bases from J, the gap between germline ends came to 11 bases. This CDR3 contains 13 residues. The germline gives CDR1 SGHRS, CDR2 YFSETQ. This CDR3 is CASSPGKGTEAFF. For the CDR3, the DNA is TGCGCCAGCAGCCCCGGGAAGGGCACTGAAGCTTTCTTT.

CDR3 residues: CASTGVRGAVSPLHF. The CDR3 DNA reads TGTGCCAGCACTGGGGTACGGGGGGCTGTGTCACCCCTCCACTTT. This sequence joins TRBV6-6 and TRBJ1-6; perhaps TRBD1 as D (6 bases). The ends were cut back, 7 bases at V and 10 bases at J, with 20 bases in the middle. The germline V gene encodes CDR1 MNHNY and CDR2 SVGAGI (reference sequence). The CDR3 covers 15 residues.

The CDR3 bases are TGCGCCAGCAGTGGACGACTAGCGCGCTACGAGCAGTACTTC. This encodes CASSGRLARYEQYF. The V gene is TRBV10-1, the J gene TRBJ2-7; 8 bases line up with TRBD2. With 4 bases clipped from V and 3 bases from J, the junction kept 5 bases outside the gene matches. Germline-derived CDR1 and CDR2 are WNHNN and SYGVQD (reference sequence). The CDR3 loop spans 14 amino acids.

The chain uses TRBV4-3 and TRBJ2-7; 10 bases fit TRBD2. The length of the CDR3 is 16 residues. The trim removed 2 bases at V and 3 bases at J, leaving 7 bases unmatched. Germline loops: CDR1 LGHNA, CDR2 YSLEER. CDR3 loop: CASSQTLTSGFYEQYF. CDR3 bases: TGCGCCAGCAGCCAAACCTTGACTAGCGGGTTCTACGAGCAGTACTTC.

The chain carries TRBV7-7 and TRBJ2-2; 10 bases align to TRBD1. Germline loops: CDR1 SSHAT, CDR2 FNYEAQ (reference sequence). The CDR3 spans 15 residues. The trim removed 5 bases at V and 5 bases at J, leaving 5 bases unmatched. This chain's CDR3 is CASSPGTGVTGELFF. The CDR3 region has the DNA TGTGCCAGCAGCCCCGGGACAGGGGTGACCGGGGAGCTGTTTTTT.

This CDR3 reads CASSSGTGFSEQYF. CDR3 DNA sequence: TGTGCCAGCAGTTCCGGGACAGGTTTTTCTGAGCAGTACTTC. The genes are TRBV28 and TRBJ2-7; 8 nucleotides match TRBD1. The CDR3 loop spans 14 amino acids. J lost 7 bases, V lost 4 bases, and 9 bases had no gene match. In germline, CDR1 is MDHEN, CDR2 SYDVKM.

Here the CDR3 DNA reads TGTGCCAGCAGCTCCGGAGGGGGGGCCGCCTATGAGCAGTTCTTC. Its translation: CASSSGGGAAYEQFF. V gene TRBV11-3 combines with J gene TRBJ2-1, with a tentative D call TRBD2 (7 bases). The CDR3 is made up of 15 amino acids. Germline CDR1 reads SGHNT; CDR2 reads YENEEA. Trimming stripped 4 bases from V and 8 bases from J, with 18 bases between. Together with reference TRBV11-3 and TRBJ2-1, the CDR3 gives the full variable domain: EAGVVQSPRYKIIEKKQPVAFWCNPISGHNTLYWYLQNLGQGPELLIRYENEEAVDDSQLPKDRFSAERLKGVDSTLKIQPAELGDSAVYLCASSSGGGAAYEQFFGPGTRLTVL.

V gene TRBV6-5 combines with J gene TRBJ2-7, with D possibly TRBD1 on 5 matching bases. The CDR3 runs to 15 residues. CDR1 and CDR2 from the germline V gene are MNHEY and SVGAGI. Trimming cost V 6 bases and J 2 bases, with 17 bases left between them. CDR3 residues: CASRAGFGMTYEQYF. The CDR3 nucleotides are TGTGCCAGCAGGGCAGGGTTTGGAATGACCTACGAGCAGTACTTC.

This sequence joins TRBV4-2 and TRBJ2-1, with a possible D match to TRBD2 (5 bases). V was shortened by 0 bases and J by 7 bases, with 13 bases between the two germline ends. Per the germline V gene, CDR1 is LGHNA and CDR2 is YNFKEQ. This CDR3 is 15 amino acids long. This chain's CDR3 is CASSQDLTSRNEQFF. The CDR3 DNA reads TGTGCCAGCAGCCAAGATCTAACTAGTCGTAATGAGCAGTTCTTC.

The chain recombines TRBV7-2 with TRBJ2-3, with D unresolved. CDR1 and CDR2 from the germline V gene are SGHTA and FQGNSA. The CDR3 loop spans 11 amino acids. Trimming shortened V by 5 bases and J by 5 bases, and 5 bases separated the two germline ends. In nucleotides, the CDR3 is TGTGCCAGCAGCGTTCGAGATACGCAGTATTTT. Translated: CASSVRDTQYF.